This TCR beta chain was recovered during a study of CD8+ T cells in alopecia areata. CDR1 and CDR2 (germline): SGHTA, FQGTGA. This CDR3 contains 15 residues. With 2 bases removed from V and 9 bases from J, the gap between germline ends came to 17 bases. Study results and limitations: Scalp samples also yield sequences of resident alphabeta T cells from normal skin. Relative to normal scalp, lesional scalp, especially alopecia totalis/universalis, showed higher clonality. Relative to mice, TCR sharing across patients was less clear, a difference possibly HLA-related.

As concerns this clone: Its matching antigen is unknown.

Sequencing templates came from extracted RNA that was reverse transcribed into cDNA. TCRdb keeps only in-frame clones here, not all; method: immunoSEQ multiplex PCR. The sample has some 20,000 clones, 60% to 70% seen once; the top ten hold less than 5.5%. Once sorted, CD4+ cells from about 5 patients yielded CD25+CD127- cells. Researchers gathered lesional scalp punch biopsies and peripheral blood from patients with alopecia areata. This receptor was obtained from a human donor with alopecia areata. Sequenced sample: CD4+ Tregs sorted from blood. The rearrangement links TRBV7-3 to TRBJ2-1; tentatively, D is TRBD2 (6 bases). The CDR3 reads CASSLQFGTLGEQFF. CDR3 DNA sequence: TGTGCCAGCAGCTTACAGTTTGGGACTCTGGGTGAGCAGTTCTTC.